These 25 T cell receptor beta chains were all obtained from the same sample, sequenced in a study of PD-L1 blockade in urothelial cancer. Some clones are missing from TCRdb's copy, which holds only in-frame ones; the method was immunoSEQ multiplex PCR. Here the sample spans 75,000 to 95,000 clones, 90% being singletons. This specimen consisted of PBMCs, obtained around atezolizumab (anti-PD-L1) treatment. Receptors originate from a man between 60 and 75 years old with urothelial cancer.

CDR3 residues: CATRKRDSYEQYF. In DNA form, the CDR3 reads TGTGCCACCAGGAAGCGGGACTCCTACGAGCAGTACTTC. The chain couples TRBV15 to TRBJ2-7; 7 bases are shared with TRBD2. V lost 6 bases and J lost 0; bases outside the gene matches: 2. This CDR3 region has 13 residues. Germline values: CDR1 LNHNV, CDR2 YYDKDF (reference sequence).

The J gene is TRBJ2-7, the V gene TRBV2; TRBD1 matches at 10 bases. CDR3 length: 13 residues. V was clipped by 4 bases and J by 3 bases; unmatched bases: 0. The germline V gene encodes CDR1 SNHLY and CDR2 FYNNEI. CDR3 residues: CASSGDRGYEQYF. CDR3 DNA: TGTGCCAGCAGTGGGGACAGGGGCTACGAGCAGTACTTC.

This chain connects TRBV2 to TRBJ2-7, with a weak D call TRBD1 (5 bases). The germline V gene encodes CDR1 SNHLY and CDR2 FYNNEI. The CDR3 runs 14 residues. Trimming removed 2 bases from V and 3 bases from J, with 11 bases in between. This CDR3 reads CASSEQGRFYEQYF. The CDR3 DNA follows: TGTGCCAGCAGTGAACAGGGCCGATTCTACGAGCAGTACTTC.

Here the CDR3 reads CASSEGLAGSQETQYF. The CDR3 DNA reads as TGTGCCAGCAGCGAGGGACTAGCGGGGTCCCAAGAGACCCAGTACTTC. This chain links TRBV9 with TRBJ2-5; TRBD2 agrees at 13 bases. Per the germline V gene, CDR1 is SGDLS and CDR2 is YYNGEE. The CDR3 contains 16 residues. Losses at the gene ends were 3 bases for V and 1 base for J; bases not matched to a gene: 3.

Here the CDR3 DNA reads TGTGCCAGCAGCTTAGGTCTGGCGGGAGGCTCAGATACGCAGTATTTT. This encodes CASSLGLAGGSDTQYF. This rearrangement joins TRBV7-2 to TRBJ2-3, with 8 bases identical to TRBD2. V was clipped by 1 base and J by 4 bases; unmatched bases: 7. Germline lookup yields CDR1 SGHTA and CDR2 FQGNSA. The CDR3 is 16 residues long.

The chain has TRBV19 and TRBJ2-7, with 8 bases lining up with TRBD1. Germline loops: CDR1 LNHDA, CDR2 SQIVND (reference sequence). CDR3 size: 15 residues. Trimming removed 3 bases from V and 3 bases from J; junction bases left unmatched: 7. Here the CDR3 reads CASSIGGTGLYEQYF. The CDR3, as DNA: TGTGCCAGTAGTATTGGGGGGACAGGACTCTACGAGCAGTACTTC.

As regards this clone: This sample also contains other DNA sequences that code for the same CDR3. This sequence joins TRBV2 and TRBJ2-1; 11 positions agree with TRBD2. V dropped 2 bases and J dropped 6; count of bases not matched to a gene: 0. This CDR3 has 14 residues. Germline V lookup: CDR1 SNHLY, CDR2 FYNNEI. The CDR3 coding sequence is TGTGCCAGCAGTGAACTAGCGGGGGGCAATGAGCAGTTCTTC. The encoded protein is CASSELAGGNEQFF.

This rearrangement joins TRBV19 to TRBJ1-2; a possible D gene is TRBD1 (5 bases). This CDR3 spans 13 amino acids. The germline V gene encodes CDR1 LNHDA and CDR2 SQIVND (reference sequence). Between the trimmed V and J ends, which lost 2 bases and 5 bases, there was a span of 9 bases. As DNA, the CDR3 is TGTGCCAGTAGTATAAAGGACACATATGGCTACACCTTC. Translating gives CASSIKDTYGYTF.

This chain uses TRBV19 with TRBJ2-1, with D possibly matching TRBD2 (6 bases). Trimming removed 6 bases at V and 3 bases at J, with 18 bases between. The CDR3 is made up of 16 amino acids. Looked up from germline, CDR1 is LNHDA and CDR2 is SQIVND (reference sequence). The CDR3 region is CASSPALAVIYNEQFF. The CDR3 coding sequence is TGTGCCAGTAGCCCCGCTTTAGCGGTTATCTACAATGAGCAGTTCTTC.

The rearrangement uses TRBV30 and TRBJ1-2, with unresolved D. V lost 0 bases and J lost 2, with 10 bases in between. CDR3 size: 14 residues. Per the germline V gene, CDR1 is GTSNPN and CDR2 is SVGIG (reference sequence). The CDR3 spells CAWSVAGSNYGYTF. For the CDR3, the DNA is TGTGCCTGGAGTGTTGCGGGTTCCAACTATGGCTACACCTTC.

DNA of the CDR3: TGTGCCAGCAGCGCGAGTCAGGGGGCGGGCACCGGGGAGCTGTTTTTT. Its protein product is CASSASQGAGTGELFF. The chain couples TRBV9 to TRBJ2-2; 8 positions match TRBD1. Germline CDR1 reads SGDLS; CDR2 reads YYNGEE. The CDR3 consists of 16 residues. V lost 3 bases, J lost 4 bases, and 8 bases stayed unmatched.

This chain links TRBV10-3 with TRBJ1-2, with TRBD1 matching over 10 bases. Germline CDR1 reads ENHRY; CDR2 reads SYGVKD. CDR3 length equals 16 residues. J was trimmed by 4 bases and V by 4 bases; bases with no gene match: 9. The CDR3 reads CAISAGSGTGVYGYTF. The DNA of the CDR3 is TGTGCCATCAGTGCCGGATCCGGGACAGGGGTCTATGGCTACACCTTC.

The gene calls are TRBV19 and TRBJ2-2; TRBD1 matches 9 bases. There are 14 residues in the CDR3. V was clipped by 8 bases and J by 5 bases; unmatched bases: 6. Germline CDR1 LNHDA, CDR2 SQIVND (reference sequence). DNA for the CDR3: TGTGCCAGTCAAACAGGGGGCGGGACCGGGGAGCTGTTTTTT. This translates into CASQTGGGTGELFF.

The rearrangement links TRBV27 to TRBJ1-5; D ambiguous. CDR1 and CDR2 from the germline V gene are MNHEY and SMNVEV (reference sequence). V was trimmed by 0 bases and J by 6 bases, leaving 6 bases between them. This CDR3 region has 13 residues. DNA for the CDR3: TGTGCCAGCAGTTTATCGCAGGTTCAGCCCCAGCATTTT. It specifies CASSLSQVQPQHF.

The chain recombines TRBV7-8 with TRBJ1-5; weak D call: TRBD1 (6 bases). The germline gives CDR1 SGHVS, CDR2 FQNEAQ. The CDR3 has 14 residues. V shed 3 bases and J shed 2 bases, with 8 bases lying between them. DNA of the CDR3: TGTGCCAGCAGCTTCCCAGGGGGCAATCAGCCCCAGCATTTT. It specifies CASSFPGGNQPQHF.

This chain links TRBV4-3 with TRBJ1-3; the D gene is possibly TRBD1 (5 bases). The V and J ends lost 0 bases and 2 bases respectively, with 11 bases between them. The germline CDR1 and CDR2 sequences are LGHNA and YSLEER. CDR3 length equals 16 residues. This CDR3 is CASSQDAGGTGNTIYF. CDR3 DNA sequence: TGCGCCAGCAGCCAAGACGCGGGGGGTACTGGAAACACCATATATTTT.

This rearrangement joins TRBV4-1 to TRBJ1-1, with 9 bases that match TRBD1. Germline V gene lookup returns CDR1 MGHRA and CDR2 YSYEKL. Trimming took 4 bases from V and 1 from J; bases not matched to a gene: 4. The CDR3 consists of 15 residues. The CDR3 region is CASSREGQGNTEAFF. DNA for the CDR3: TGCGCCAGCAGCCGGGAGGGACAGGGGAACACTGAAGCTTTCTTT.

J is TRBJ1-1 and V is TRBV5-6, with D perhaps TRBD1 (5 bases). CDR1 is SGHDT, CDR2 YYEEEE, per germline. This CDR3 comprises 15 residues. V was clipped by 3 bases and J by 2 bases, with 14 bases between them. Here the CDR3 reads CASSSGGGANTEAFF. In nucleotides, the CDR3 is TGTGCCAGCAGCTCGGGCGGGGGAGCAAACACTGAAGCTTTCTTT.

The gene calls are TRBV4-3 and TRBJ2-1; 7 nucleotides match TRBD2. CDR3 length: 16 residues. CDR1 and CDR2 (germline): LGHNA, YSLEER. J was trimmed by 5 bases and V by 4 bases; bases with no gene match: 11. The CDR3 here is CASSRSVLAVNNEQFF. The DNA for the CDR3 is TGCGCCAGCAGCCGTAGTGTGCTAGCGGTAAACAATGAGCAGTTCTTC.

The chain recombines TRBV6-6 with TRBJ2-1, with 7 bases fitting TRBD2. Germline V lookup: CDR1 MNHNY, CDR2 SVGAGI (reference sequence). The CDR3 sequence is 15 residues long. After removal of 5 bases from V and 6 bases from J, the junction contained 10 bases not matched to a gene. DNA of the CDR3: TGTGCCAGCAGTGCGACCGGGACTACAAGCAATGAGCAGTTCTTC. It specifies CASSATGTTSNEQFF.

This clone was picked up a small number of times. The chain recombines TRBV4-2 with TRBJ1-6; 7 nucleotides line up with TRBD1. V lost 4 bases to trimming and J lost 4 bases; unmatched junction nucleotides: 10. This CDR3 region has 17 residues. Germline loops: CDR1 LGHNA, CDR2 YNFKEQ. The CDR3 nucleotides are TGTGCCAGCAGCCGAGAGTCCCAGGGACAGTATAATTCACCCCTCCACTTT. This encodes CASSRESQGQYNSPLHF.

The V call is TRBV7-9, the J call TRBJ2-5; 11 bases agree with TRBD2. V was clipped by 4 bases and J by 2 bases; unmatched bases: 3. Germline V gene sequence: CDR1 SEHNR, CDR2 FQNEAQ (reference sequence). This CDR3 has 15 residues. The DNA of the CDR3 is TGTGCCAGCAGCTCCGGGACTAGCGGACAAGAGACCCAGTACTTC. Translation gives CASSSGTSGQETQYF.

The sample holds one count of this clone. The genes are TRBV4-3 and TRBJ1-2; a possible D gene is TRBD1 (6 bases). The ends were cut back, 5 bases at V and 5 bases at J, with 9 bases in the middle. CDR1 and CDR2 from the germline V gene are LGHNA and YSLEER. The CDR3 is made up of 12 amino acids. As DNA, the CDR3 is TGCGCCAGCAGCTATCAGGGGTATGGCTACACCTTC. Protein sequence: CASSYQGYGYTF.

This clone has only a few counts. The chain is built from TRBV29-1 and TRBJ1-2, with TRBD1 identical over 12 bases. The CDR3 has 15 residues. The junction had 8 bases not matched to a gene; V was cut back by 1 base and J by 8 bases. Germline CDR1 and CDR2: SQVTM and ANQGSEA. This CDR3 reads CSVEVSGQGAQGYTF. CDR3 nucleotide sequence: TGCAGCGTTGAAGTGTCGGGACAGGGGGCGCAGGGCTACACCTTC.

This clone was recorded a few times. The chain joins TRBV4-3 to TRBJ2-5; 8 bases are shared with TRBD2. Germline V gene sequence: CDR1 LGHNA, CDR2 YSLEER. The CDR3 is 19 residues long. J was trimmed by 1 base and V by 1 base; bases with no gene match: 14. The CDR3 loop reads CASSQGVSWREEPQETQYF. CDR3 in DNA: TGCGCCAGCAGCCAAGGAGTATCATGGCGGGAGGAGCCCCAAGAGACCCAGTACTTC.